This TCR beta chain was observed in a study of T cells in Graves' hyperthyroidism and ophthalmopathy. Study conclusions and caveats: A 13 V-J signature model discriminated ophthalmopathy versus stable hyperthyroidism.

There are a few counts of this clonotype. Antigen unknown. CDR3 length: 13 amino acids. V lost 5 bases to trimming and J lost 6 bases, with 14 bases between them. The germline V gene encodes CDR1 KGHSH and CDR2 LQKENI. Authors of the study amplified TCR beta CDR3 regions from RNA transcripts. Initially, a first-round RT-PCR of the TCR CDR3 employed the HTBI primer set. MiXCR, applied by TCRdb to the multiplex PCR reads, yields one record per CDR3 protein. This sample has around 500,000 distinct CDR3 sequences, with about 20% found just once. This TCR derives from an older woman with Graves' ophthalmopathy. The sequencing input was blood. This chain uses TRBV18 with TRBJ2-7, with a tentative D call TRBD2 (7 bases). The CDR3 coding sequence is TGTGCCAGCTCAAGATCTCGGGGGGCCGAGCAGTACTTC. Amino acid sequence: CASSRSRGAEQYF.